This TCR beta chain was identified in a study of CD4 T cells in relation to SARS-CoV-2 and coronaviruses. Looking at the study overall: Crossreactive spike epitopes shared across donors were mapped to their HLA restriction. Study-level points and caveats: According to naive versus memory sequencing, detected responses are memory recall, not newly primed. Compared with monoreactive clones, crossreactive clones showed significantly weaker SARS-CoV-2 expansion.

TCRdb's copy holds only in-frame clones and misses some; the assay was immunoSEQ multiplex PCR. The data contain more than 50,000 clones, roughly 90% of them singletons. The unexposed donors gave CD4+ T cells in about 2011-2018, prior to COVID-19. Cryopreserved PBMCs were CD4-enriched, then split into naive and memory cells. The germline V gene has CDR1 GTSNPN and CDR2 SVGIG (reference sequence). The CDR3 length is 15 residues. J gave up 6 bases and V 2 bases, and 8 bases lay outside the gene matches. Turning to this clone: Its antigen is unidentified.

This clonotype was sampled from a human donor in good health. This sequence joins TRBV30 and TRBJ2-1, with 9 bases aligning to TRBD2. Material for sequencing was memory CD4+ T cells from PBMCs. This CDR3 reads CAWSLAGTLGNEQFF. CDR3 coding DNA: TGTGCCTGGAGTCTAGCGGGGACTCTGGGCAATGAGCAGTTCTTC. The entire variable domain, with the rest obtained from reference TRBV30 and TRBJ2-1, is as follows: SQTIHQWPATLVQPVGSPLSLECTVEGTSNPNLYWYRQAAGRGLQLLFYSVGIGQISSEVPQNLSASRPQDRQFILSSKKLLLSDSGFYLCAWSLAGTLGNEQFFGPGTRLTVL.